This entry lists 32 T cell receptor beta chains sequenced from one sample in a study of yellow fever vaccine responses in identical twins (dated by TCRdb to the late 2010s). Libraries were constructed by RT-PCR. The sample was run on an Illumina HiSeq 2500. TCRdb reanalyzed the raw reads on its own, using fastp at Q25 for trimming and MiXCR for clone calling, and kept in-frame beta chains. Each entry merges the rows of one CDR3 protein and shows their most common DNA and genes. The sample table contains 30,000 to 40,000 distinct CDR3 sequences; only one count was recorded for about three fifths of them. The ten largest clonotypes hold 4.5% of the sample. Sequenced here: T cells from blood (PBMCs), unsorted or a sorted subset (not recorded which), sampled before or after yellow fever vaccination (not recorded which). The receptors derive from a young woman who received the yellow fever vaccine. Donor details come from another sample of the same person, matched by shared clones.

The chain employs TRBV28 and TRBJ1-2, with D unresolved. The CDR3 runs to 13 residues. The germline V gene has CDR1 MDHEN and CDR2 SYDVKM. The V end lost 3 bases, the J end lost 0 bases, and 5 bases lay between the germline ends. The CDR3 DNA reads TGTGCCAGCAGTTTCTCGGCTAACTATGGCTACACCTTC. It is translated as CASSFSANYGYTF.

The chain carries TRBV5-1 and TRBJ2-3, with D perhaps being TRBD1 or TRBD2 (6 bases each). V lost 5 bases, J lost 1 base, and 11 bases lay in between. Germline loops: CDR1 SGHRS, CDR2 YFSETQ. The length of the CDR3 is 14 residues. This CDR3 is CASRSGAGTDTQYF. In nucleotides, the CDR3 is TGCGCCAGCAGATCGGGGGCCGGCACAGATACGCAGTATTTT.

The chain uses TRBV29-1 and TRBJ1-1; D call uncertain. The germline gives CDR1 SQVTM, CDR2 ANQGSEA. CDR3 length: 13 amino acids. V lost 6 bases and J lost 4, with 15 bases in between. This CDR3 reads CSVAPGLGTEAFF. DNA of the CDR3: TGCAGCGTGGCCCCAGGTCTTGGCACTGAAGCTTTCTTT. The entire variable domain, with the rest obtained from reference TRBV29-1 and TRBJ1-1, is as follows: SAVISQKPSRDICQRGTSLTIQCQVDSQVTMMFWYRQQPGQSLTLIATANQGSEATYESGFVIDKFPISRPNLTFSTLTVSNMSPEDSSIYLCSVAPGLGTEAFFGQGTRLTVV.

The chain couples TRBV2 to TRBJ2-1, with 10 bases lining up with TRBD2. The CDR3 is 16 residues long. Germline V gives CDR1 SNHLY, CDR2 FYNNEI. J lost 4 bases, V lost 1 base, and 4 bases had no gene match. CDR3: CASSEVGLADYNEQFF. The CDR3 nucleotides are TGTGCCAGCAGTGAAGTCGGACTAGCGGATTACAATGAGCAGTTCTTC.

The genes are TRBV13 and TRBJ2-6, with D possibly matching TRBD1 (5 bases). The V end was cut by 0 bases, the J end by 1 base, with 19 bases between. The length of the CDR3 is 20 residues. In germline, CDR1 is PRHDT, CDR2 FYEKMQ (reference sequence). In DNA, the CDR3 is TGTGCCAGCAGCTTAGGGAAGTGGCAGGGCCTCAGGTCTGGGGCCAACGTCCTGACTTTC. Its protein is CASSLGKWQGLRSGANVLTF.

The CDR3 sequence is CASRSGGQGSQPQHF. Written as DNA, the CDR3 is TGTGCCAGCAGATCGGGCGGACAGGGGAGTCAGCCCCAGCATTTT. This chain links TRBV12-3 or TRBV12-4 with TRBJ1-5; 9 positions agree with TRBD1. Losses at the gene ends were 6 bases for V and 6 bases for J; bases not matched to a gene: 9. The CDR3 is 15 residues long.

This clonotype was seen a handful of times. The V and J genes are TRBV2 and TRBJ1-1, with 8 bases fitting TRBD1. This CDR3 region has 16 residues. The V gene end was trimmed by 2 bases and the J gene end by 3 bases; junction bases not matched to a gene: 8. Germline CDR1 reads SNHLY; CDR2 reads FYNNEI. CDR3 DNA sequence: TGTGCCAGCAGTGAATTGGCAGGGGGCTTGGACACTGAAGCTTTCTTT. Protein sequence: CASSELAGGLDTEAFF. The entire variable domain, with the rest obtained from reference TRBV2 and TRBJ1-1, is as follows: EPEVTQTPSHQVTQMGQEVILRCVPISNHLYFYWYRQILGQKVEFLVSFYNNEISEKSEIFDDQFSVERPDGSNFTLKIRSTKLEDSAMYFCASSELAGGLDTEAFFGQGTRLTVV.

V is TRBV23-1 and J is TRBJ2-2; tentatively, D is TRBD1 (6 bases). TRBV23-1 falls under the ORF class, with uncertain function. Trimming took off 6 bases at V and 0 bases at J, with 20 bases between the two ends. This CDR3 has 18 amino acids. The CDR3 loop reads CASSQKPGQPTNTGELFF. As DNA, the CDR3 is TGCGCCAGCAGCCAAAAACCGGGACAACCAACGAACACCGGGGAGCTGTTTTTT.

This clonotype has just a few counts. The V and J genes are TRBV29-1 and TRBJ2-3; 14 nucleotides agree with TRBD2. CDR3 length: 16 amino acids. Germline lookup yields CDR1 SQVTM and CDR2 ANQGSEA. J lost 6 bases, V lost 5 bases, and 10 bases had no gene match. The chain's CDR3 is CSVPKGLAGVWDTQYF. The CDR3 nucleotides read TGCAGCGTTCCCAAGGGACTAGCGGGAGTGTGGGATACGCAGTATTTT.

The chain has TRBV7-3 and TRBJ2-1, with TRBD2 matching over 7 bases. This CDR3 is built from 15 residues. J gave up 4 bases and V 5 bases, and 8 bases lay outside the gene matches. CDR1 is SGHTA, CDR2 FQGTGA, per germline. The CDR3 region is CASSPRLAEYNEQFF. The DNA of the CDR3 is TGTGCCAGCAGCCCGCGCCTAGCGGAATACAATGAGCAGTTCTTC.

V is TRBV10-3 and J is TRBJ2-1; unclear D gene. This CDR3 spans 14 amino acids. CDR1 and CDR2 (germline): ENHRY, SYGVKD. Trimming took off 4 bases at V and 0 bases at J, with 7 bases between the two ends. The CDR3 coding sequence is TGTGCCATCAGTGTTGGCGGCTCCTACAATGAGCAGTTCTTC. As protein: CAISVGGSYNEQFF.

The CDR3 loop is CASSEDRKTTTSGNTIYF. The CDR3 coding sequence is TGCGCCAGCAGTGAGGACAGAAAAACTACCACCTCTGGAAACACCATATATTTT. V and J are TRBV10-1 and TRBJ1-3; tentatively, D is TRBD1 (5 bases). Germline V lookup: CDR1 WNHNN, CDR2 SYGVQD (reference sequence). V was cut by 2 bases and J by 0 bases, with 17 bases left in between. This CDR3 is built from 18 residues.

The gene calls are TRBV10-3 and TRBJ2-1, with 9 bases lining up with TRBD2. Germline V lookup: CDR1 ENHRY, CDR2 SYGVKD. Germline trimming cut 8 bases from V and 8 bases from J; bases unmatched to any gene: 10. This CDR3 region has 14 residues. The DNA of the CDR3 is TGTGCCATCGGCGGGAGGGTCGAAAGTGATGAGCAGTTCTTC. It translates to CAIGGRVESDEQFF.

This clonotype was detected a few times. The V and J genes are TRBV6-5 and TRBJ1-1; possible D gene TRBD1, 5 bases. Germline-derived CDR1 and CDR2 are MNHEY and SVGAGI. The CDR3 loop spans 14 amino acids. V lost 4 bases and J lost 2, with 11 bases in between. The CDR3 sequence: CASSLTRDNTEAFF. The DNA for the CDR3 is TGTGCCAGCAGTTTAACCCGGGACAACACTGAAGCTTTCTTT.

The genes are TRBV12-3 or TRBV12-4 and TRBJ2-1; 12 positions match TRBD2. The J segment lost 5 bases and the V segment lost 5 bases, leaving 7 bases of the junction unmatched. This CDR3 comprises 16 residues. The CDR3 DNA follows: TGTGCCAGCAGTCTGTCGGGACTAGCGGGCGACAATGAGCAGTTCTTC. This translates into CASSLSGLAGDNEQFF.

The chain is built from TRBV18 and TRBJ1-1; D is unclear. The length of the CDR3 is 16 residues. V was cut by 0 bases and J by 0 bases, with 11 bases left in between. CDR1 and CDR2 from the germline V gene are KGHSH and LQKENI. The CDR3 DNA follows: TGTGCCAGCTCACCACCGCGGGCACAGATGAACACTGAAGCTTTCTTT. Its translation is CASSPPRAQMNTEAFF.

The chain joins TRBV2 to TRBJ2-4; D is undetermined. CDR3 size: 13 residues. The ends were cut back, 7 bases at V and 0 bases at J, with 7 bases in the middle. Germline loops: CDR1 SNHLY, CDR2 FYNNEI. CDR3 nucleotide sequence: TGTGCCAGCATCGATGAAGCCAAAAACATTCAGTACTTC. Encoded protein: CASIDEAKNIQYF. The variable domain in full, completed from reference TRBV2 and TRBJ2-4, reads EPEVTQTPSHQVTQMGQEVILRCVPISNHLYFYWYRQILGQKVEFLVSFYNNEISEKSEIFDDQFSVERPDGSNFTLKIRSTKLEDSAMYFCASIDEAKNIQYFGAGTRLSVL.

The V call is TRBV29-1, the J call TRBJ1-1; 9 bases map to TRBD1. The CDR3 has 14 residues. Trimming at V came to 6 bases and at J to 0 bases, leaving 5 bases not matched to a gene. CDR1 SQVTM and CDR2 ANQGSEA come from the germline V gene. This chain's CDR3 is CSVGQGNLNTEAFF. The CDR3 bases are TGCAGCGTGGGACAGGGAAATTTGAACACTGAAGCTTTCTTT. Complete variable domain (other parts from reference TRBV29-1 and TRBJ1-1): SAVISQKPSRDICQRGTSLTIQCQVDSQVTMMFWYRQQPGQSLTLIATANQGSEATYESGFVIDKFPISRPNLTFSTLTVSNMSPEDSSIYLCSVGQGNLNTEAFFGQGTRLTVV.

This clonotype has a handful of counts. The gene calls are TRBV5-5 and TRBJ2-7, with 9 bases matching TRBD2. CDR3 length: 16 residues. CDR1 is SGHKS and CDR2 is YYEKEE in the germline V gene (reference sequence). Trimming removed 4 bases from V and 5 bases from J; junction bases left unmatched: 13. The CDR3 protein is CASSPNRAGGPDEQYF. DNA of the CDR3: TGTGCCAGCAGCCCCAACAGGGCGGGAGGGCCCGACGAGCAGTACTTC.

J is TRBJ2-7 and V is TRBV18; D might be TRBD1 (6 bases). The CDR3 is 13 amino acids. CDR1 is KGHSH and CDR2 is LQKENI in the germline V gene. Trimming stripped 5 bases from V and 0 bases from J, with 8 bases between. CDR3 loop: CASSGQFSYEQYV. CDR3 in DNA: TGTGCCAGCTCAGGACAGTTCTCCTACGAGCAGTACGTC.

This clonotype was found a few times. The V and J genes are TRBV4-1 and TRBJ2-1; 11 nucleotides agree with TRBD2. The CDR3 runs to 17 residues. Germline-derived CDR1 and CDR2 are MGHRA and YSYEKL. The V segment lost 0 bases and the J segment 0 bases; nucleotides outside the gene matches: 1. CDR3 nucleotides: TGCGCCAGCAGCCAAGATAGCGGGGGGGGCTCCTACAATGAGCAGTTCTTC. It specifies CASSQDSGGGSYNEQFF.

The chain couples TRBV6-5 to TRBJ1-6; D possibly corresponds to TRBD1 (6 bases). The CDR3 sequence is 14 residues long. Germline V lookup: CDR1 MNHEY, CDR2 SVGAGI. The V end was cut by 4 bases, the J end by 8 bases, with 12 bases between. The DNA of the CDR3 is TGTGCCAGCAGTTCTGGGGGCGGCGATTCACCCCTCCACTTT. Translating it yields CASSSGGGDSPLHF.

This clonotype was detected a few times. The rearrangement joins TRBV2 to TRBJ2-3, with TRBD2 matching over 13 bases. The germline V gene has CDR1 SNHLY and CDR2 FYNNEI. The ends lost 3 bases at V and 6 bases at J; junction bases unmatched: 3. This CDR3 region has 15 residues. CDR3: CASSEGLAGSDTQYF. As DNA, the CDR3 is TGTGCCAGCAGTGAGGGACTAGCGGGGAGCGATACGCAGTATTTT.

This chain connects TRBV16 to TRBJ1-4, with D unresolved. Germline CDR1 KGHSY, CDR2 FQNENV. This CDR3 comprises 15 residues. The V gene lost 4 bases and the J gene lost 5 bases, with 14 bases spanning the gap. The CDR3 region has the DNA TGTGCCAGCAGCCCCGCGAGGACGAGGAATGAAAAACTGTTTTTT. It specifies CASSPARTRNEKLFF.

This rearrangement joins TRBV29-1 to TRBJ1-1; tentatively, D is TRBD1 (5 bases). V lost 1 base and J 4 bases, leaving 16 bases between the germline ends. Germline loops: CDR1 SQVTM, CDR2 ANQGSEA. The CDR3 sequence is 15 residues long. The CDR3 DNA sequence: TGCAGCGTTGAAGTTGGAGGGGCGGGGGGCACTGAAGCTTTCTTT. Translating it yields CSVEVGGAGGTEAFF.

The sample holds a few counts of this clonotype. This chain connects TRBV4-2 to TRBJ2-3; 10 bases are a match to TRBD2. Losses at the gene ends were 0 bases for V and 4 bases for J; bases not matched to a gene: 1. The germline gives CDR1 LGHNA, CDR2 YNFKEQ. This CDR3 comprises 15 residues. CDR3 loop: CASSQEAGGPDTQYF. The DNA for the CDR3 is TGTGCCAGCAGCCAAGAAGCGGGAGGGCCAGATACGCAGTATTTT.

This chain joins TRBV15 and TRBJ2-7; D uncertain. From germline, CDR1 is LNHNV and CDR2 YYDKDF (reference sequence). CDR3 size: 14 residues. V dropped 0 bases and J dropped 0 bases, with 6 bases sitting between them. CDR3 in amino acids: CATSREVASYEQYV. Written as DNA, the CDR3 is TGTGCCACCAGCAGAGAAGTTGCCTCCTACGAGCAGTACGTC.

V and J are TRBV14 and TRBJ2-5, with D perhaps TRBD1 (5 bases). This CDR3 contains 16 residues. Per germline, CDR1 SGHDN and CDR2 FVKESK. V shed 0 bases and J shed 1 base, with 12 bases lying between them. The CDR3 loop reads CASSQDPGIPQETQYF. The DNA for the CDR3 is TGTGCCAGCAGCCAAGACCCAGGGATCCCCCAAGAGACCCAGTACTTC.

V gene TRBV5-1 combines with J gene TRBJ2-1, with D possibly being TRBD2 (6 bases). Trimming took 0 bases from V and 5 from J, leaving 9 bases between them. Per germline, CDR1 SGHRS and CDR2 YFSETQ. CDR3 length: 14 residues. The CDR3 nucleotides read TGCGCCAGCAGCTTGGGCAGGGAGGACAATGAGCAGTTCTTC. It encodes CASSLGREDNEQFF.

This chain uses TRBV6-1 with TRBJ1-5, with D uncertain. V lost 7 bases and J lost 1, with 11 bases in between. In germline, CDR1 is MNHNS, CDR2 SASEGT. This CDR3 contains 14 residues. The CDR3 sequence: CASNKTPSNQPQHF. CDR3 nucleotide sequence: TGTGCCAGCAATAAAACTCCAAGCAATCAGCCCCAGCATTTT.

This clonotype was found a few times. The chain has TRBV27 and TRBJ1-1, with D unclear. The germline gives CDR1 MNHEY, CDR2 SMNVEV (reference sequence). Trimming took 3 bases from V and 3 from J, leaving 11 bases between them. The CDR3 has 14 residues. This chain's CDR3 is CASSFNGGDTEAFF. CDR3 DNA: TGTGCCAGCAGTTTCAATGGTGGGGACACTGAAGCTTTCTTT.

This clonotype was counted between two and nine times. The chain links TRBV29-1 to TRBJ1-2, with D possibly TRBD1 on 6 matching bases. The germline CDR1 and CDR2 sequences are SQVTM and ANQGSEA. The CDR3 is 13 amino acids. V lost 6 bases, J lost 1 base, and 12 bases lay in between. The CDR3 region has the DNA TGCAGCGTCGTAACAGGGAGTAACTATGGCTACACCTTC. This gives the protein CSVVTGSNYGYTF.